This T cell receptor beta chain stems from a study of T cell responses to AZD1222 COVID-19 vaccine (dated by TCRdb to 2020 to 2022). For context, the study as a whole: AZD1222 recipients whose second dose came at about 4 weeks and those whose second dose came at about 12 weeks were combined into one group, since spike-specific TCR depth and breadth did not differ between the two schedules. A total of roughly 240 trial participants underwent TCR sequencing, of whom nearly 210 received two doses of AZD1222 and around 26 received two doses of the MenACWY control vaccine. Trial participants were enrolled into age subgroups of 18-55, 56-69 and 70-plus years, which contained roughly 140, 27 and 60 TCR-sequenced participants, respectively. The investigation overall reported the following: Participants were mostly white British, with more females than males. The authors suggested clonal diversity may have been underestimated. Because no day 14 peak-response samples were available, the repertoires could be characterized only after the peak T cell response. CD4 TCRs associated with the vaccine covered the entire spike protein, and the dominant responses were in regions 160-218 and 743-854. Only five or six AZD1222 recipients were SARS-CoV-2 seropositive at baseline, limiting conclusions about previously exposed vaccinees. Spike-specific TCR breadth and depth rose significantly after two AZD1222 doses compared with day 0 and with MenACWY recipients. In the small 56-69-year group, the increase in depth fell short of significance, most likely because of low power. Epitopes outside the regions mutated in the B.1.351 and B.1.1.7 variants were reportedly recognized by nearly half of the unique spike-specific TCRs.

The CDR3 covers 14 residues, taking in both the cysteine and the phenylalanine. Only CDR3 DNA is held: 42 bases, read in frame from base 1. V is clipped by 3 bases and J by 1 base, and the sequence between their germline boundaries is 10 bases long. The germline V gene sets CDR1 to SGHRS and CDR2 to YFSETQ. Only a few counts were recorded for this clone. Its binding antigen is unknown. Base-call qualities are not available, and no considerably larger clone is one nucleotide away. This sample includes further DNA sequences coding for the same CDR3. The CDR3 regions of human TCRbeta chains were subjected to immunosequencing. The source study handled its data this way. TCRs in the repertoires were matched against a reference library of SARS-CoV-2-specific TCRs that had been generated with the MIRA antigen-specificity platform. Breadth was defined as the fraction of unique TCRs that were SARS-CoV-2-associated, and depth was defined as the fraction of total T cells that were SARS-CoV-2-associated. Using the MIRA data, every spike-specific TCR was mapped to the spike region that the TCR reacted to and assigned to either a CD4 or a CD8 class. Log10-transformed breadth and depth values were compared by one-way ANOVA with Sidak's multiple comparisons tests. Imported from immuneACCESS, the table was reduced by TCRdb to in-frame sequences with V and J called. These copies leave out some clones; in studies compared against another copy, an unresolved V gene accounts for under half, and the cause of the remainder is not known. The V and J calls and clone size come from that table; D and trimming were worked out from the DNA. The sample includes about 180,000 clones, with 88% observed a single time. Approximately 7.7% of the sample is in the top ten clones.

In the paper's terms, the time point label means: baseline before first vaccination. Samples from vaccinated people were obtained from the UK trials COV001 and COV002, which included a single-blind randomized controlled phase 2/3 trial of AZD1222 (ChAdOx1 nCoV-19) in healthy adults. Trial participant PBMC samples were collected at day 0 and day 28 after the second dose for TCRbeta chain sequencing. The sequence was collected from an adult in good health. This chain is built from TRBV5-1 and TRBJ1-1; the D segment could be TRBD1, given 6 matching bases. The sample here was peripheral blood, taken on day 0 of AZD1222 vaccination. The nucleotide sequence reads TGCGCCAGCAGCTCGACAGGATGGAACACTGAAGCTTTCTTT. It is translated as CASSSTGWNTEAFF.